Listed here are 25 T cell receptor beta chains from one sample, sequenced in a study of T cells in Graves' hyperthyroidism and ophthalmopathy. Amplified regions were TCR beta CDR3 sequences from RNA transcripts. HTBI primers were employed in a first-round RT-PCR of the TCR CDR3. One entry per CDR3 protein, called by TCRdb with MiXCR from the multiplex PCR reads. This table has fewer than 750,000 distinct CDR3 sequences, roughly 15% appearing once. The sample consisted of blood. These receptor sequences come from a woman aged 40 to 49 with Graves' ophthalmopathy.

The chain couples TRBV24-1 to TRBJ2-3; 13 bases map to TRBD2. The CDR3 contains 18 residues. Germline CDR1 is KGHDR and CDR2 is SFDVKD. The ends lost 3 bases at V and 6 bases at J; junction bases unmatched: 11. The CDR3 reads CATSDPGLAGSFGDTQYF. In DNA form, the CDR3 reads TGTGCCACCAGTGATCCGGGACTAGCGGGATCTTTTGGGGATACGCAGTATTTT.

This clonotype was seen many times. The gene calls are TRBV6-1 and TRBJ2-7, with D hard to call. This CDR3 has 10 residues. CDR1 and CDR2 from the germline V gene are MNHNS and SASEGT. V was pared by 6 bases and J by 7 bases, with 7 bases between. Here the CDR3 reads CASRKTEQYF. In nucleotides, the CDR3 is TGTGCCAGCAGGAAAACAGAGCAGTACTTC.

This chain joins TRBV5-1 and TRBJ1-5; D is possibly TRBD1 (5 bases). Germline V CDR1 and CDR2: SGHRS, YFSETQ. Trimming pared 0 bases from V and 3 bases from J, leaving 10 bases between. The CDR3 consists of 15 residues. CDR3 residues: CASSLGGDLNQPQHF. In nucleotides, the CDR3 is TGCGCCAGCAGCTTGGGCGGGGACCTCAATCAGCCCCAGCATTTT.

This clonotype has ten or more counts. The gene calls are TRBV20-1 and TRBJ2-5, with D perhaps assigned TRBD1 or TRBD2 (5 bases each). Trimming cost V 3 bases and J 3 bases, with 14 bases left between them. From germline, CDR1 is DFQATT and CDR2 SNEGSKA (reference sequence). The CDR3 is 14 residues long. The CDR3 DNA reads as TGCAGTGCTAGCGCCCGGGACGGGAAAGAGACCCAGTACTTC. Its translation is CSASARDGKETQYF.

This clonotype occurred many times. The CDR3 sequence: CASSPLAGGPVTGELFF. In nucleotides, the CDR3 is TGTGCCAGCAGTCCTTTAGCGGGAGGGCCGGTCACCGGGGAGCTGTTTTTT. This rearrangement joins TRBV6-2 or TRBV6-3 to TRBJ2-2; 11 bases map to TRBD2. CDR1 and CDR2 (germline): MNHEY, SVGEGT. The length of the CDR3 is 17 residues. Trimming took 5 bases from V and 4 from J; bases not matched to a gene: 9.

This clonotype was seen ten or more times. The chain employs TRBV7-2 and TRBJ1-1; tentative D call: TRBD1 (5 bases). The V end was cut by 1 base, the J end by 8 bases, with 8 bases between. CDR1 is SGHTA and CDR2 is FQGNSA in the germline V gene. CDR3 length: 12 residues. CDR3 region: CASSLVTGEAFF. CDR3 nucleotides: TGTGCCAGCAGCTTAGTAACAGGCGAAGCTTTCTTT.

This sequence joins TRBV10-2 and TRBJ2-7; no firm D call. The CDR3 totals 15 residues. The germline V and J ends were trimmed by 0 bases and 1 base, with 10 bases remaining between them. Germline V lookup: CDR1 WSHSY, CDR2 SAAADI. CDR3 coding DNA: TGCGCCAGCAGTGAGTCTTCTATACCTTCCTACGAGCAGTACTTC. Its translation is CASSESSIPSYEQYF.

The chain carries TRBV12-5 and TRBJ1-2; the match to TRBD1 covers 11 bases. The J segment lost 6 bases and the V segment lost 3 bases, leaving 9 bases of the junction unmatched. The CDR3 runs to 16 residues. The germline gives CDR1 LGHNT, CDR2 FRNRAP. CDR3 sequence: CASGLRTGGVLNGYTF. DNA for the CDR3: TGTGCTAGTGGTTTAAGGACAGGGGGCGTTCTAAATGGCTACACCTTC.

Many counts were recorded for this clonotype. This chain links TRBV7-2 with TRBJ2-7, with a tentative D call TRBD1 (5 bases). The CDR3 has 15 residues. The germline V gene encodes CDR1 SGHTA and CDR2 FQGNSA. V was shortened by 3 bases and J by 6 bases, with 18 bases between the two germline ends. The CDR3: CASSLGRAITGEQYF. The CDR3 DNA sequence: TGTGCCAGCAGCTTGGGCAGGGCTATCACGGGCGAGCAGTACTTC.

This clonotype was seen ten or more times. The rearrangement links TRBV7-9 to TRBJ1-1; D is unresolved. The CDR3 loop spans 13 amino acids. Trimming left V 3 bases short and J 7 bases short, with 12 bases between. Germline V lookup: CDR1 SEHNR, CDR2 FQNEAQ (reference sequence). This CDR3 is CASSLRVVGEAFF. The CDR3 DNA follows: TGTGCCAGCAGCTTGCGGGTTGTCGGTGAAGCTTTCTTT.

There are many counts of this clonotype. This rearrangement joins TRBV6-5 to TRBJ1-1, with a tentative D call TRBD1 (5 bases). Germline loops: CDR1 MNHEY, CDR2 SVGAGI. The germline V and J ends were trimmed by 1 base and 5 bases, with 17 bases remaining between them. The CDR3 is made up of 16 amino acids. As DNA, the CDR3 is TGTGCCAGCAGTTACTATGACCCGGGACGTGGGACTGAAGCTTTCTTT. Amino acid sequence: CASSYYDPGRGTEAFF.

This clonotype has only one observation. The chain combines TRBV20-1 with TRBJ1-1, with TRBD1 matching over 8 bases. Trimming removed 4 bases from V and 5 bases from J; junction bases left unmatched: 6. The CDR3 sequence is 13 residues long. CDR1 is DFQATT and CDR2 is SNEGSKA in the germline V gene (reference sequence). The CDR3 here is CSANRGGFTEAFF. CDR3 nucleotides: TGCAGTGCTAACAGGGGGGGTTTTACTGAAGCTTTCTTT.

Many counts were recorded for this clonotype. The gene calls are TRBV6-1 and TRBJ2-7, with D hard to call. Trimming removed 4 bases from V and 10 bases from J, with 8 bases in between. The germline V gene encodes CDR1 MNHNS and CDR2 SASEGT. The CDR3 spans 10 residues. The CDR3 bases are TGTGCCAGCAGTGCGTTCCTCCAGTACTTC. Its protein is CASSAFLQYF.

This clonotype was seen repeatedly, ten times or more. The chain couples TRBV7-3 to TRBJ2-4; 14 bases are shared with TRBD2. Germline loops: CDR1 SGHTA, CDR2 FQGTGA. CDR3 length equals 16 residues. J lost 8 bases, V lost 5 bases, and 8 bases had no gene match. CDR3 residues: CASSNGTSGSGDIQYF. Here the CDR3 DNA reads TGTGCCAGCAGCAACGGGACTAGCGGGAGTGGAGACATTCAGTACTTC.

This clonotype was counted many times. The chain carries TRBV6-5 and TRBJ2-5; TRBD2 matches 10 bases. Germline CDR1 MNHEY, CDR2 SVGAGI. Trimming took 7 bases from V and 5 from J; bases not matched to a gene: 10. CDR3 length: 15 amino acids. The CDR3 loop reads CASIRIAGGGETQYF. Written as DNA, the CDR3 is TGTGCCAGCATCCGGATAGCGGGAGGCGGTGAGACCCAGTACTTC.

In its sample, this clonotype was seen many times. The gene calls are TRBV15 and TRBJ1-5, with D tentatively TRBD1 (5 bases). V was clipped by 4 bases and J by 7 bases, with 14 bases between them. Germline lookup yields CDR1 LNHNV and CDR2 YYDKDF (reference sequence). The CDR3 runs to 14 residues. The CDR3 region is CATSNRQGTQPQHF. CDR3 sequence (DNA): TGTGCCACCAGCAACCGCCAAGGGACCCAGCCCCAGCATTTT.

The table lists this clonotype with a few counts. The chain is built from TRBV4-1 and TRBJ1-5; D is perhaps TRBD1 (5 bases). The V end lost 5 bases, the J end lost 4 bases, and 15 bases lay between the germline ends. The CDR3 totals 15 residues. The germline V gene has CDR1 MGHRA and CDR2 YSYEKL. CDR3 DNA sequence: TGCGCCAGCAGCTTAATCCGGGACCCAAATCAGCCCCAGCATTTT. Its protein is CASSLIRDPNQPQHF.

This clonotype was picked up many times. The chain employs TRBV2 and TRBJ2-3; 12 nucleotides agree with TRBD2. Trimming removed 6 bases from V and 4 bases from J; junction bases left unmatched: 5. CDR3 length: 15 residues. Germline-derived CDR1 and CDR2 are SNHLY and FYNNEI. The CDR3 region is CASSIRLAGADTQYF. CDR3 nucleotide sequence: TGTGCCAGCAGCATTAGACTAGCGGGAGCAGATACGCAGTATTTT.

V gene TRBV18 combines with J gene TRBJ2-7, with D perhaps matching TRBD1 (5 bases). The length of the CDR3 is 13 residues. Trimming pared 5 bases from V and 1 base from J, leaving 9 bases between. CDR1 is KGHSH, CDR2 LQKENI, per germline. The DNA of the CDR3 is TGTGCCAGCTCATCGACAGCGTCCTACGAGCAGTACTTC. Its translation: CASSSTASYEQYF. Full variable domain (outside the CDR3, taken from reference TRBV18 and TRBJ2-7): NAGVMQNPRHLVRRRGQEARLRCSPMKGHSHVYWYRQLPEEGLKFMVYLQKENIIDESGMPKERFSAEFPKEGPSILRIQQVVRGDSAAYFCASSSTASYEQYFGPGTRLTVT.

This clonotype was detected ten times or more. This chain uses TRBV20-1 with TRBJ2-7, with D perhaps TRBD1 (5 bases). The CDR3 length is 13 residues. The germline V gene encodes CDR1 DFQATT and CDR2 SNEGSKA (reference sequence). Trimming cost V 6 bases and J 0 bases, with 12 bases left between them. The CDR3 loop is CSATPRASYEQYF. In nucleotides, the CDR3 is TGCAGTGCGACACCCAGGGCCTCCTACGAGCAGTACTTC.

This clonotype was seen ten or more times. The rearrangement links TRBV28 to TRBJ2-7; 15 nucleotides match TRBD2. The CDR3 is 19 residues long. Per the germline V gene, CDR1 is MDHEN and CDR2 is SYDVKM. The ends lost 6 bases at V and 4 bases at J; junction bases unmatched: 16. The CDR3 coding sequence is TGTGCCAGCAGACCGGGACTAGCGGGAGGTACCGGTTCGAATTACGAGCAGTACTTC. Its translation: CASRPGLAGGTGSNYEQYF.

J is TRBJ2-6 and V is TRBV2, with TRBD2 as a possible D gene (7 bases). CDR3 length: 17 residues. Germline CDR1 and CDR2: SNHLY and FYNNEI. V shed 6 bases and J shed 0 bases, with 15 bases lying between them. CDR3 sequence (DNA): TGTGCCAGCAGCCCAAGGGGGAGGGGCTCTGGGGCCAACGTCCTGACTTTC. Translated: CASSPRGRGSGANVLTF.

This clonotype was detected many times. The chain employs TRBV2 and TRBJ2-7; D possibly matches TRBD1 or TRBD2 (5 bases each). The V and J ends lost 0 bases and 4 bases respectively, with 16 bases between them. The germline V gene encodes CDR1 SNHLY and CDR2 FYNNEI. The CDR3 sequence is 16 residues long. The CDR3 here is CASSEALGGSSYEQYF. The CDR3, as DNA: TGTGCCAGCAGTGAAGCGCTTGGGGGTAGTAGTTACGAGCAGTACTTC.

Regarding this clonotype: A junction end diverges from the germline sequence, so it may reflect a read error. This chain links TRBV20-1 with TRBJ1-6; TRBD1 might be the D (6 bases). The CDR3 spans 16 residues. CDR1 and CDR2 (germline): DFQATT, SNEGSKA (reference sequence). The CDR3 region has the DNA TGCAGTGCTAGTCCGGACAGCCAGTCGGGGCGTTCACTCCTCCACTTT. It encodes CSASPDSQSGRSLLHF.

In this sample, this clonotype turned up many times. This CDR3 is CSARNGQTYEQYF. CDR3 nucleotides: TGCAGTGCTAGAAACGGACAAACCTACGAGCAGTACTTC. The chain joins TRBV20-1 to TRBJ2-7, with D possibly matching TRBD1 (5 bases). The CDR3 totals 13 residues. The germline V gene encodes CDR1 DFQATT and CDR2 SNEGSKA (reference sequence). V was cut by 2 bases and J by 2 bases, with 10 bases left in between.